This T cell receptor (beta chain) was observed in a study of control samples from healthy donors and cancer patients. Sequencing used immunoSEQ multiplex PCR; TCRdb keeps in-frame clones, though not all of them. This sample yields 150,000 to 200,000 clones, of which around 90% are seen a single time; around 1.5% belongs to the top ten. Germline assignment: CDR1 MGHRA and CDR2 YSYEKL. The V end was cut by 2 bases, the J end by 6 bases, with 11 bases between. This CDR3 is built from 14 residues. V gene TRBV4-1 combines with J gene TRBJ1-3; D ambiguous. The sequence came from a woman aged 50 to 65 in good health. Sequencing used blood. The CDR3 is CASSQTRAENTIYF. CDR3 nucleotide sequence: TGCGCCAGCAGCCAAACGAGGGCAGAAAACACCATATATTTT.